This T cell receptor beta chain appears in the sequencing data of a study of CD8+ T cells in alopecia areata. The CDR3 covers 14 residues. Trimming pared 0 bases from V and 5 bases from J, leaving 10 bases between. Germline CDR1 SGHRS, CDR2 YFSETQ. Treatment: oral pan-JAK inhibitor, 5-10 mg twice daily. Overall study findings and caveats: Normal scalp showed lower clonality than lesional scalp, especially alopecia totalis/universalis. Expanded CD8+ clones among the top 100, as well as scalp clonality, were significantly decreased by tofacitinib.

Points on this clone: Its antigen remains unknown.

As the sequencing template, cDNA was produced by extracting RNA and reverse transcribing it. Sequencing was performed with immunoSEQ multiplex PCR; in TCRdb, only in-frame clones are kept and a portion is missing. The table includes 150,000 to 200,000 clones, around three fifths detected once. This chain joins TRBV5-1 and TRBJ2-3; D gene uncertain. The material was CD4+ T cells sorted from blood, obtained at week 24, from a patient treated with tofacitinib. This clonotype was sampled from a human donor with alopecia areata. CDR3 in amino acids: CASSLVGNGDTQYF. The CDR3 bases are TGCGCCAGCAGCTTGGTCGGCAACGGAGATACGCAGTATTTT.